The rows below give T cell receptor beta chains drawn from one sample of a study of CD8 T cells in Susac syndrome. From the immunoSEQ multiplex PCR reads, TCRdb called clonotypes with MiXCR, one entry per CDR3 protein. Of 50,000 or so distinct CDR3 sequences detected, 93% appear once; the ten largest clones hold 0.4% to 0.65%. Sequencing used CD8+ T cells from PBMCs. These receptors originate from a human donor with multiple sclerosis. Each CDR3 is given with its conserved first and last residue.

J gene	V gene	CDR3 protein
TRBJ2-1	TRBV7-9	CASSLLAGGTYNEQFF
TRBJ1-2	TRBV20-1	CSARRVVDGYYGYTF
TRBJ1-1	TRBV7-3	CASSPLGAMNTEAFF
TRBJ1-2	TRBV3-1	CASSQEPGQPIYGYTF
TRBJ1-5	TRBV27	CASSLLPGHGVYSNQPQHF
TRBJ1-3	TRBV7-6	CASSPGLGPENTIYF
TRBJ1-4	TRBV20-1	CSAEAGTSVTELFF
TRBJ2-2	TRBV27	CASSLGGSGELFF
TRBJ2-5	TRBV7-9	CASSEKREGETQYF
TRBJ1-6	TRBV28	CASSSQGQGSYNSPLHF
TRBJ2-1	TRBV5-4	CASSLYSYNEQFF
TRBJ1-3	TRBV14	CASRDLSGNTIYF
TRBJ2-7	TRBV21-1	CASHRVDEQYF
TRBJ2-5	TRBV20-1	CSARDGIFRGARDQETQYF
TRBJ1-1	TRBV5-4	CASSFDVGVPEAFF
TRBJ1-5	TRBV7-9	CASSSIPEGYQPQHF
TRBJ1-2	TRBV15	CATSDGTGDYGYTF
TRBJ2-5	TRBV18	CASSPIAGEVQETQYF
TRBJ1-2	TRBV30	CAWMGAGGSNYGYTF
TRBJ1-5	TRBV12-3/TRBV12-4	CASSQTGGSQPQHF
TRBJ2-5	TRBV2	CASSEGSGGSETQYF
TRBJ2-6	TRBV27	CASSSILPIRVSGANVLTF